The present T cell receptor (beta chain) was sequenced within a study of blood T cell repertoires in COVID-19. Living in about two dozen US areas, the participants were between roughly 18 and 95 years of age. This CDR3 has 15 residues. Per germline, CDR1 LGHDT and CDR2 YNNKEL (reference sequence). The ends lost 4 bases at V and 1 base at J; junction bases unmatched: 0. Repertoires were generated with immunoSEQ multiplex PCR, while TCRdb's copy carries only in-frame clones and drops some. The sample shows 390,000 or so clones, 80% to 90% of them seen only once. The chain couples TRBV3-1 (or the pseudogene TRBV3-2) to TRBJ2-3, with 12 positions matching TRBD2. The sequencing input was PBMCs or T cells enriched from blood (not recorded which). The receptor's source is a woman between 45 and 60 years old who had recovered from COVID-19. The CDR3: CASSRLAGGTDTQYF. The CDR3 nucleotides read TGTGCCAGCAGCCGACTAGCGGGGGGCACAGATACGCAGTATTTT.